This TCR beta chain was identified during a study of control samples from healthy donors and cancer patients (TCRdb year 2020). With respect to this clone: There is no known antigen for this receptor. The sample holds no much larger clone one base away, and base qualities are not on file.

Libraries were made using the immunoSEQ multiplex PCR assay. The clones in this table, taken by TCRdb from immuneACCESS, are in-frame only. Not every clone is retained; where verified, under half of the shortfall comes from an unresolved V gene, and the cause of the rest is unknown. The sample has roughly 370,000 clones on record, over 75% of them singletons. About 6.3% of the sample comes from the top ten. Including cysteine and phenylalanine, the CDR3 has 14 amino acids. Only CDR3 DNA is held: 42 bases, read in frame from base 1. Trimming leaves V shorter by 8 bases and J shorter by 3 bases, with the junction holding 12 bases beyond the gene matches. CDR1 is given as SQVTM and CDR2 as ANQGSEA, both from the germline V gene.

The sequence derives from a man aged 40-49 years with head and neck cancer. The sequence links TRBV29-1 to TRBJ1-2, with TRBD1 matching 7 junction bases. The material sequenced was PBMCs. CDR3 sequence: CSSEGAGQHYGYTF. The nucleotide sequence is TGCAGCTCCGAGGGGGCAGGCCAGCACTATGGCTACACCTTC.